A single TCR beta chain is shown here with its context. The authors' processing: For nucleated cells, counts were estimated from reference gene primer amplification. The table came from immunoSEQ multiplex PCR; TCRdb's copy has only in-frame clones and leaves some out. The V and J calls and clone size come from that table; D and trimming were worked out from the DNA. Of around 43,000 clones in the sample, about 80% are singletons; the top ten hold over 12%. The sample comes from a study of blood T cell repertoires in COVID-19. Study-wide background: COVID-19 samples from acute and convalescent phases originated in the United States, Italy and Spain. Nucleic acid was either cDNA or gDNA, and it came from T cells, B-cell-depleted T cells, or PBMCs.

The CDR3 runs to 12 residues. Per germline, CDR1 MDHEN and CDR2 SYDVKM. V was shortened by 3 bases and J by 6 bases, with 8 bases between the two germline ends. This sequence originates from a human donor in a cohort sampled during active COVID-19. The source material was peripheral blood. This chain connects TRBV28 to TRBJ1-2, with D perhaps matching TRBD1 (5 bases). CDR3 nucleotides: TGTGCCAGCAGTTTCCAGGGTGATGGCTACACCTTC. This translates into CASSFQGDGYTF.